The 19 T cell receptor beta chains below come from one sample, sequenced in a study of siplizumab effects on memory and regulatory T cells (dated by TCRdb to between 2017 and 2020). The library relied on the immunoSEQ multiplex PCR assay. What TCRdb holds here is the immuneACCESS table cut down to in-frame rearrangements. Part of the clones is not present; checked against another copy, under half of the missing clones reflect an unresolved V gene, and the others are unexplained. This sample lists 100,000 to 120,000 clones; around 90% were detected once. The ten largest clonotypes hold 1.3% of the sample. Sample: CD4+ T cells sorted from blood. These receptors were taken from a human donor in good health.

This chain joins TRBV19 and TRBJ2-3; no definite D call. The CDR3 extends over 16 amino acids. Trimming took 6 bases from V and 2 from J, leaving 18 bases between them. Germline loops: CDR1 LNHDA, CDR2 SQIVND (reference sequence). CDR3 coding DNA: TGTGCCAGTAGGCCTCCTGGGCGAATCTTCACAGATACGCAGTATTTT. It translates to CASRPPGRIFTDTQYF.

This rearrangement joins TRBV6-5 to TRBJ1-2; D is possibly TRBD1 (6 bases). Germline V gene lookup returns CDR1 MNHEY and CDR2 SVGAGI. This CDR3 contains 15 residues. Trimming removed 3 bases from V and 8 bases from J, with 19 bases in between. CDR3 nucleotide sequence: TGTGCCAGCAGTTATTCCGGGACACCCGACCAAGGCTACACCTTC. This gives the protein CASSYSGTPDQGYTF.

The chain couples TRBV5-1 to TRBJ2-1; 8 positions agree with TRBD2. Germline CDR1 is SGHRS and CDR2 is YFSETQ. The CDR3 spans 14 residues. V lost 0 bases and J lost 5; bases outside the gene matches: 1. The CDR3 DNA follows: TGCGCCAGCAGCTTGGCACTAGCGGACAATGAGCAGTTCTTC. It encodes CASSLALADNEQFF.

CDR3 amino acids: CASSLEKGAHEQYF. Here the CDR3 DNA reads TGCGCCAGCAGCTTGGAAAAGGGGGCACACGAGCAGTACTTC. V gene TRBV5-1 combines with J gene TRBJ2-7, with TRBD1 matching over 7 bases. Trimming cost V 0 bases and J 5 bases; bases outside gene matches: 5. Germline V gene lookup returns CDR1 SGHRS and CDR2 YFSETQ. This CDR3 is 14 amino acids long.

This chain connects TRBV5-1 to TRBJ2-1; 10 bases are shared with TRBD2. Germline V lookup: CDR1 SGHRS, CDR2 YFSETQ. Trimming took 2 bases from V and 0 from J; bases not matched to a gene: 8. This CDR3 region has 18 residues. In DNA form, the CDR3 reads TGCGCCAGCAGCTTCACTAGCGGGAATATAGCCTCCTACAATGAGCAGTTCTTC. Translated: CASSFTSGNIASYNEQFF.

The chain joins TRBV7-9 to TRBJ1-2; the D is unclear. In germline, CDR1 is SEHNR, CDR2 FQNEAQ (reference sequence). V was pared by 5 bases and J by 0 bases, with 10 bases between. The CDR3 extends over 14 amino acids. The CDR3 spells CASSPYQANYGYTF. In DNA, the CDR3 is TGTGCCAGCAGCCCCTATCAGGCTAACTATGGCTACACCTTC.

The chain uses TRBV9 and TRBJ1-3, with 7 bases fitting TRBD1. The CDR3 totals 15 residues. Germline V gene lookup returns CDR1 SGDLS and CDR2 YYNGEE. V gave up 4 bases and J gave up 0 bases; unmatched junction bases: 4. CDR3 DNA: TGTGCCAGCAGCCTCCGGGACAGCTCTGGAAACACCATATATTTT. Its protein product is CASSLRDSSGNTIYF.

The V gene is TRBV7-9, the J gene TRBJ2-5; 9 nucleotides line up with TRBD1. V trimming: 5 bases; J trimming: 4 bases; junction bases outside the gene matches: 8. This CDR3 comprises 15 residues. Germline CDR1 and CDR2: SEHNR and FQNEAQ (reference sequence). DNA for the CDR3: TGTGCCAGCAGCCTGAGACAGGGGGGGATAGAGACCCAGTACTTC. Its translation: CASSLRQGGIETQYF. Using reference TRBV7-9 and TRBJ2-5 for the parts outside the CDR3, the full variable domain is DTGVSQNPRHKITKRGQNVTFRCDPISEHNRLYWYRQTLGQGPEFLTYFQNEAQLEKSRLLSDRFSAERPKGSFSTLEIQRTEQGDSAMYLCASSLRQGGIETQYFGPGTRLLVL.

As DNA, the CDR3 is TGCGCCAGCAGCCAACCCACCCGGGACCGGAATCAGCCCCAGCATTTT. Translating gives CASSQPTRDRNQPQHF. The chain carries TRBV4-1 and TRBJ1-5; D may be TRBD1 (5 bases). Per germline, CDR1 MGHRA and CDR2 YSYEKL. The V end was cut by 2 bases, the J end by 4 bases, with 15 bases between. This CDR3 has 16 amino acids.

This rearrangement joins TRBV10-3 to TRBJ2-7, with 11 positions matching TRBD1. The germline V gene encodes CDR1 ENHRY and CDR2 SYGVKD. This CDR3 region has 18 residues. V was pared by 3 bases and J by 0 bases, with 10 bases of the junction left unmatched. CDR3 sequence reads: CAISDTPDRGHYSYEQYF. DNA of the CDR3: TGTGCCATCAGTGACACCCCGGACAGGGGGCACTACTCCTACGAGCAGTACTTC.

This chain uses TRBV21-1 with TRBJ2-3; whether TRBD2, the table's D call, matches the DNA was not checked. TRBV21-1 is classified as a pseudogene. The CDR3 consists of 17 residues. CDR3 DNA: TGTGCCAGCCCTTTGGAGGGGCCTCCTGGAATCACAGATACGCAGTATTTT. Its translation is CASPLEGPPGITDTQYF.

This chain uses TRBV6-5 with TRBJ1-2, with unresolved D. The CDR3 has 13 residues. Germline V lookup: CDR1 MNHEY, CDR2 SVGAGI. The V end lost 6 bases, the J end lost 2 bases, and 10 bases lay between the germline ends. The CDR3 DNA reads as TGTGCCAGCAGCCTACAGCAGAACTATGGCTACACCTTC. This codes for CASSLQQNYGYTF.

The chain employs TRBV6-6 and TRBJ2-7; D is uncertain. In germline, CDR1 is MNHNY, CDR2 SVGAGI (reference sequence). The CDR3 loop spans 13 amino acids. Between the trimmed V and J ends, which lost 4 bases and 7 bases, there was a span of 14 bases. The CDR3 coding sequence is TGTGCCAGCAGTTGGTCCGAGAGTCGGGAGCAGTACTTC. It specifies CASSWSESREQYF.

J is TRBJ1-2 and V is TRBV14; no definite D call. The V end was cut by 5 bases, the J end by 5 bases, with 12 bases between. This CDR3 region has 13 residues. Looked up from germline, CDR1 is SGHDN and CDR2 is FVKESK. CDR3: CASSAESWYGYTF. Here the CDR3 DNA reads TGTGCCAGCAGCGCGGAATCGTGGTATGGCTACACCTTC.

The chain is built from TRBV6-1 and TRBJ2-3, with D perhaps TRBD2 (6 bases). Trimming left V 7 bases short and J 5 bases short, with 16 bases between. This CDR3 has 14 amino acids. The germline V gene encodes CDR1 MNHNS and CDR2 SASEGT. The DNA of the CDR3 is TGTGCCAGCATTCGGGGCCCCGGGGGAGATACGCAGTATTTT. Amino acid sequence: CASIRGPGGDTQYF.

This chain uses TRBV11-1 with TRBJ2-3, with D possibly being TRBD2 (6 bases). CDR3 length: 15 residues. Germline assignment: CDR1 SGHAT and CDR2 FQDESV (reference sequence). V dropped 1 base and J dropped 2 bases, with 10 bases sitting between them. CDR3 protein: CASSLGTTYTDTQYF. The CDR3 DNA is TGTGCCAGCAGCTTAGGGACTACCTACACAGATACGCAGTATTTT.

The chain employs TRBV20-1 and TRBJ2-7; 7 bases are shared with TRBD1. The germline V gene encodes CDR1 DFQATT and CDR2 SNEGSKA (reference sequence). V lost 5 bases, J lost 4 bases, and 2 bases stayed unmatched. The CDR3 runs to 11 residues. The CDR3 is CSAGDSYEQYF. For the CDR3, the DNA is TGCAGTGCTGGGGACAGTTACGAGCAGTACTTC.

Only one count was recorded for this clone. The CDR3: CASSASLNQPQHF. The CDR3 DNA sequence: TGTGCCAGCAGCGCTTCCCTCAATCAGCCCCAGCATTTT. This chain links TRBV11-2 with TRBJ1-5; D ambiguous. The length of the CDR3 is 13 residues. V lost 5 bases, J lost 3 bases, and 8 bases lay in between. CDR1 and CDR2 from the germline V gene are SGHAT and FQNNGV.

This chain joins TRBV19 and TRBJ2-3; tentative D call: TRBD1 (6 bases). From germline, CDR1 is LNHDA and CDR2 SQIVND (reference sequence). Between the trimmed V and J ends, which lost 1 base and 4 bases, there was a span of 12 bases. The CDR3 loop spans 15 amino acids. Here the CDR3 reads CASSIAGKGADTQYF. CDR3 DNA sequence: TGTGCCAGTAGTATAGCGGGAAAGGGGGCAGATACGCAGTATTTT.